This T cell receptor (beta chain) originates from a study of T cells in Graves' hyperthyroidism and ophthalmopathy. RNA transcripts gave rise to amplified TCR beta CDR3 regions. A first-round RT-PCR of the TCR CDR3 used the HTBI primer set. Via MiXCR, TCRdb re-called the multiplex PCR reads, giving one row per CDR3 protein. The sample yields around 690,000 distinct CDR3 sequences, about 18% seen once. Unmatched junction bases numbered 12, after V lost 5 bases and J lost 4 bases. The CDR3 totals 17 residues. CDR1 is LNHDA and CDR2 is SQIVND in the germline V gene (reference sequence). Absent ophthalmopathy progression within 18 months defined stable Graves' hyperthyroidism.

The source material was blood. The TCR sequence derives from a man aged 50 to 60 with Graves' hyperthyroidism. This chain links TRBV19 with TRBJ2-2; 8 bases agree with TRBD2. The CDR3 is CASSPGPGGPLTGELFF. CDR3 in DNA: TGTGCCAGTAGTCCCGGACCGGGAGGGCCCCTCACCGGGGAGCTGTTTTTT.